The subject of this entry is one T cell receptor (beta chain). This entry comes from a study of blood T cell repertoires in COVID-19. Background on the study: T cells, B-cell-depleted T cells, or PBMCs supplied cDNA or gDNA.

Repertoires were generated with immunoSEQ multiplex PCR, while TCRdb's copy carries only in-frame clones and drops some. Of roughly 260,000 clones listed, approximately 90% are singletons. Trimming stripped 3 bases from V and 8 bases from J, with 13 bases between. The length of the CDR3 is 14 residues. The germline V gene encodes CDR1 SGHTA and CDR2 FQGNSA. Participant-given clinical history determined each cohort assignment. This TCR was recovered from a human donor in a cohort exposed to, infected with or recovered from COVID-19 (not recorded which). The donor label of this sample is uncertain. The genes are TRBV7-2 and TRBJ1-4; D uncertain. Sequencing was carried out using PBMCs or T cells enriched from blood (not recorded which). CDR3 sequence reads: CASSFSGVGEKLFF. CDR3 in DNA: TGTGCCAGCAGCTTTAGCGGGGTAGGGGAAAAACTGTTTTTT.